This entry is about one T cell receptor (beta chain). The sample is drawn from a study of T cell changes during pregnancy in multiple sclerosis. With 2 bases clipped from V and 6 bases from J, the junction kept 10 bases outside the gene matches. Germline CDR1 is SGHRS and CDR2 is YFSETQ. This CDR3 spans 15 amino acids. Method: immunoSEQ multiplex PCR; TCRdb's copy keeps in-frame clones and lacks some. The sample holds some 97,000 clones, about 92% seen once. Sequences were derived from peripheral blood, sampled in the second trimester of pregnancy. The TCR comes from a female donor with multiple sclerosis, enrolled in a pregnancy study. The J gene is TRBJ1-2, the V gene TRBV5-1; TRBD1 matches 7 bases. CDR3 amino acids: CASSFGRGQNHGYTF. The CDR3 region has the DNA TGCGCCAGCAGCTTTGGCCGGGGACAGAATCATGGCTACACCTTC. Full variable domain (rest looked up from reference TRBV5-1 and TRBJ1-2): KAGVTQTPRYLIKTRGQQVTLSCSPISGHRSVSWYQQTPGQGLQFLFEYFSETQRNKGNFPGRFSGRQFSNSRSEMNVSTLELGDSALYLCASSFGRGQNHGYTFGSGTRLTVV.